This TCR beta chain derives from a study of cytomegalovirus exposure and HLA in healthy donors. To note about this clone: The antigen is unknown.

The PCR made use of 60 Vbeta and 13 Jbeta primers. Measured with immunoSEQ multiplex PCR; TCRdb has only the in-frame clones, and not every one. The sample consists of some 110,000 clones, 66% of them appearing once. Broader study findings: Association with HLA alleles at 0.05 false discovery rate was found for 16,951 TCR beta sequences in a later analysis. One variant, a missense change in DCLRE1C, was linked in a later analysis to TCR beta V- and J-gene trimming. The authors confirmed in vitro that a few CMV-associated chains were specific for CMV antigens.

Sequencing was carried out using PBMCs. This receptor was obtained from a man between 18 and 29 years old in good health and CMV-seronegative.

The CDR3 nucleotides are TGTGCCAGCAGTGTTACTGACAGCGTAAATCAGCCCCAGCATTTT. This sequence encodes CASSVTDSVNQPQHF. The chain has TRBV6-1 and TRBJ1-5; the D gene is possibly TRBD1 (5 bases). V gave up 4 bases and J gave up 4 bases, with 14 bases separating them. The CDR3 extends over 15 amino acids. The germline V gene has CDR1 MNHNS and CDR2 SASEGT.